Below, 13 T cell receptor beta chains from the same sample are listed, as sequenced in a study of blood T cell repertoires in COVID-19 (dated by TCRdb to 2018 to 2020). The protocol used for the library was the immunoSEQ multiplex PCR assay. Here the immuneACCESS table is served through TCRdb, limited to in-frame sequences with V and J called. Missing clones are a known gap in these copies; in checked studies unresolved V genes cover under half, and the rest lacks a known reason. This sample holds about 230,000 clones; about 88% were observed only once. The top ten constitute 0.98% of the sample. Material for sequencing was peripheral blood. These receptors were taken from a man aged 35 to 55 with acute or convalescent COVID-19.

The chain recombines TRBV6-1 with TRBJ2-5; TRBD2 matches at 13 bases. Losses at the gene ends were 3 bases for V and 4 bases for J; bases not matched to a gene: 2. The CDR3 runs 15 residues. Germline V gene data show CDR1 as MNHNS and CDR2 as SASEGT. The CDR3 reads CASSDWTSGGETQYF. Written as DNA, the CDR3 is TGTGCCAGCAGTGATTGGACTAGCGGGGGAGAGACCCAGTACTTC.

The V gene is TRBV9, the J gene TRBJ2-3; unclear D gene. Deletions cut 4 bases from V and 2 bases from J, with 5 bases between. The CDR3 contains 12 residues. Germline assignment: CDR1 SGDLS and CDR2 YYNGEE. This CDR3 is CASSLTTDTQYF. The CDR3 region has the DNA TGTGCCAGCAGCCTAACCACAGATACGCAGTATTTT.

This clone appeared once. The rearrangement uses TRBV10-2 and TRBJ2-1, with D maybe TRBD2 (5 bases). Trimming removed 2 bases from V and 5 bases from J, with 13 bases in between. Germline CDR1 reads WSHSY; CDR2 reads SAAADI. This CDR3 has 15 amino acids. CDR3 nucleotides: TGCGCCAGCAGTGAGGAGCGGTTAGTGCACAATGAGCAGTTCTTC. This codes for CASSEERLVHNEQFF.

The rearrangement links TRBV29-1 to TRBJ1-2, with D unresolved. V lost 5 bases to trimming and J lost 8 bases, with 15 bases between them. CDR3 length: 12 residues. CDR1 is SQVTM and CDR2 is ANQGSEA in the germline V gene. The CDR3 reads CSVPDPGWGYTF. In DNA, the CDR3 is TGCAGCGTTCCAGATCCGGGGTGGGGCTACACCTTC.

This clone was seen only a few times. The chain carries TRBV7-8 and TRBJ2-7, with D perhaps matching TRBD2 (7 bases). The ends were cut back, 5 bases at V and 2 bases at J, with 13 bases in the middle. The CDR3 covers 14 residues. Germline CDR1 SGHVS, CDR2 FQNEAQ. In nucleotides, the CDR3 is TGTGCCAGCAGCCTCGGGGGGCCTACCTACGAGCAGTACTTC. It is translated as CASSLGGPTYEQYF. The whole variable domain, remainder taken from reference TRBV7-8 and TRBJ2-7, is GAGVSQSPRYKVAKRGQDVALRCDPISGHVSLFWYQQALGQGPEFLTYFQNEAQLDKSGLPSDRFFAERPEGSVSTLKIQRTQQEDSAVYLCASSLGGPTYEQYFGPGTRLTVT.

This chain uses TRBV29-1 with TRBJ1-1; D might be TRBD1 (6 bases). CDR1 is SQVTM and CDR2 is ANQGSEA in the germline V gene. The CDR3 spans 11 residues. The CDR3 region has the DNA TGCACCTCCGGGGGGGCATCGGAAGCTTTCTTT. It yields the protein CTSGGASEAFF.

This chain connects TRBV19 to TRBJ1-2; 10 bases fit TRBD1. The CDR3 is 15 amino acids. The germline V gene encodes CDR1 LNHDA and CDR2 SQIVND (reference sequence). With 7 bases clipped from V and 5 bases from J, the junction kept 10 bases outside the gene matches. CDR3 in DNA: TGTGCCAGTACCCAAACGGACAGGGGGGTGTATGGCTACACCTTC. This codes for CASTQTDRGVYGYTF.

This clone was found a few times. The rearrangement joins TRBV5-1 to TRBJ2-1; a weak D match, TRBD1 (5 bases). This CDR3 spans 15 amino acids. Trimming shortened V by 7 bases and J by 4 bases, and 18 bases separated the two germline ends. Germline CDR1 is SGHRS and CDR2 is YFSETQ. The CDR3 loop is CASLREPSLYNEQFF. The CDR3 DNA reads TGCGCCAGCCTCAGGGAACCTTCCCTTTACAATGAGCAGTTCTTC.

V is TRBV5-6 and J is TRBJ2-7; no reliable D call. The CDR3 length is 12 residues. Trimming took off 4 bases at V and 5 bases at J, with 10 bases between the two ends. Germline assignment: CDR1 SGHDT and CDR2 YYEEEE. The CDR3 reads CASSPRSHEQYF. The CDR3 nucleotides read TGTGCCAGCAGCCCCAGGTCCCACGAGCAGTACTTC. The whole variable domain, remainder taken from reference TRBV5-6 and TRBJ2-7, is DAGVTQSPTHLIKTRGQQVTLRCSPKSGHDTVSWYQQALGQGPQFIFQYYEEEERQRGNFPDRFSGHQFPNYSSELNVNALLLGDSALYLCASSPRSHEQYFGPGTRLTVT.

This clone was seen more than once but under ten times. The V call is TRBV7-8, the J call TRBJ1-2, with D possibly being TRBD1 (6 bases). The V gene's germline CDR1 is SGHVS and CDR2 FQNEAQ. V lost 5 bases to trimming and J lost 2 bases, with 12 bases between them. This CDR3 region has 14 residues. This chain's CDR3 is CASSIDRLNYGYTF. The CDR3 DNA sequence: TGTGCCAGCAGCATCGACAGGCTCAACTATGGCTACACCTTC.

The chain has TRBV30 and TRBJ2-3, with 9 bases matching TRBD1. This CDR3 region has 14 residues. The V segment lost 4 bases and the J segment 4 bases; nucleotides outside the gene matches: 6. Germline CDR1 reads GTSNPN; CDR2 reads SVGIG (reference sequence). CDR3 region: CAWNRGTGSDTQYF. The CDR3 DNA reads TGTGCCTGGAATCGGGGGACAGGGTCAGATACGCAGTATTTT. The entire variable domain, with the rest obtained from reference TRBV30 and TRBJ2-3, is as follows: SQTIHQWPATLVQPVGSPLSLECTVEGTSNPNLYWYRQAAGRGLQLLFYSVGIGQISSEVPQNLSASRPQDRQFILSSKKLLLSDSGFYLCAWNRGTGSDTQYFGPGTRLTVL.

The DNA for the CDR3 is TGTGCCAGCAGCCGCTCGGGAGTGAACACTGAAGCTTTCTTT. Its translation is CASSRSGVNTEAFF. The chain links TRBV7-9 to TRBJ1-1; D is unresolved. Germline CDR1 is SEHNR and CDR2 is FQNEAQ (reference sequence). The V and J ends lost 5 bases and 0 bases respectively, with 10 bases between them. The CDR3 totals 14 residues.

The rearrangement uses TRBV7-9 and TRBJ1-1; TRBD1 might be the D (5 bases). V lost 2 bases and J lost 4, with 11 bases in between. Germline V gene lookup returns CDR1 SEHNR and CDR2 FQNEAQ (reference sequence). The CDR3 covers 14 residues. CDR3 DNA: TGTGCCAGCAGCTTAAAGGCGGGGACCACTGAAGCTTTCTTT. It translates to CASSLKAGTTEAFF.